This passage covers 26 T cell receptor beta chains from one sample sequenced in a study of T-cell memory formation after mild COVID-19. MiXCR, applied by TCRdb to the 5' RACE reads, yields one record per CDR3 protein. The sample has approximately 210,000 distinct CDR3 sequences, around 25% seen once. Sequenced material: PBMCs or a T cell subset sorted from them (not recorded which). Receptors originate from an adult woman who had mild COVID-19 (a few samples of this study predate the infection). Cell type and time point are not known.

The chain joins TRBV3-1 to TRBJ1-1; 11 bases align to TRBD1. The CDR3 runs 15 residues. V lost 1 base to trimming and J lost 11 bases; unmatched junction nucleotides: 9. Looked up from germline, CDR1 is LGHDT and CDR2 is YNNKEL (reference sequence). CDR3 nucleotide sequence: TGTGCCAGCAGCCAAGGGGACAGGGGGACCGCCGCCGCTTTCTTT. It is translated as CASSQGDRGTAAAFF.

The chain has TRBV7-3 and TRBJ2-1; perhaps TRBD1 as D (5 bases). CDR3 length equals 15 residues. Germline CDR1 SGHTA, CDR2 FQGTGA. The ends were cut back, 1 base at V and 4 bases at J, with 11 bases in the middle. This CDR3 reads CASSLSVDRYNEQFF. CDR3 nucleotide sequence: TGTGCCAGCAGCTTAAGTGTAGACAGATACAATGAGCAGTTCTTC.

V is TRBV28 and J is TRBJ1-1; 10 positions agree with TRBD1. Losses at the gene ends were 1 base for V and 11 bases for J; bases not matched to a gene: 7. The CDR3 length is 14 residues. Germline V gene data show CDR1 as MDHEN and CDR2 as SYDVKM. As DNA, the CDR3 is TGTGCCAGCAGTTTATCCACCGGGACAGGGGCGGCTTTCTTT. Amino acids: CASSLSTGTGAAFF.

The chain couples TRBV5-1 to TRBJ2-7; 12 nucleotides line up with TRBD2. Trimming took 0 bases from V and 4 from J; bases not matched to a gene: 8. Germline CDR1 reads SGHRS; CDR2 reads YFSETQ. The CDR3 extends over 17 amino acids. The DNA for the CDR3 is TGCGCCAGCAGCTTGGGGACTAGCGGGGTGTCTGATTACGAGCAGTACTTC. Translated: CASSLGTSGVSDYEQYF.

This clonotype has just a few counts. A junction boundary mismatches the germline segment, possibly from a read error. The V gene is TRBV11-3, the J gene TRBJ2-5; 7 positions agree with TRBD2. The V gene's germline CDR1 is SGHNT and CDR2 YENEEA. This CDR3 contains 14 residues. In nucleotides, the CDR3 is TGTGCCAGCAGCTTAAGCGGGGCGCAAGGGACCCAGTACTTC. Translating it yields CASSLSGAQGTQYF.

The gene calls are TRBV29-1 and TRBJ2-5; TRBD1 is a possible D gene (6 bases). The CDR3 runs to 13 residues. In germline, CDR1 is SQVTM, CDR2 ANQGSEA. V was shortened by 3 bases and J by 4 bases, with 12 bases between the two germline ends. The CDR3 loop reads CSVEGDIIETQYF. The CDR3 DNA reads TGCAGCGTTGAGGGGGACATTATAGAGACCCAGTACTTC.

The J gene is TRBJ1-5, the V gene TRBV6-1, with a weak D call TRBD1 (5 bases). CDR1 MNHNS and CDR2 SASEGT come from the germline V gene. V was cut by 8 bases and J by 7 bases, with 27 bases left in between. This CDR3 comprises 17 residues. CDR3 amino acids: CASRRLVGTGNGQPQHF. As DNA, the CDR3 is TGTGCCAGCCGTAGGCTGGTAGGGACGGGGAATGGGCAGCCCCAGCATTTT.

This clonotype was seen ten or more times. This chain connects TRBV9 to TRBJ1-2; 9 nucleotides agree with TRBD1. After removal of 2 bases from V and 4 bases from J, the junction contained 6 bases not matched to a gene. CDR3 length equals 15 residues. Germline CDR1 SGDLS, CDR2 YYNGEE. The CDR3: CASSVMDRGPYGYTF. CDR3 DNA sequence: TGTGCCAGCAGCGTCATGGACAGGGGCCCCTATGGCTACACCTTC.

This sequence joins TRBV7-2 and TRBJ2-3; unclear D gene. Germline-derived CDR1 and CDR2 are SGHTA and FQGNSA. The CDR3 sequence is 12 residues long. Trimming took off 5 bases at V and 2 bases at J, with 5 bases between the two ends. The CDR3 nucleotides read TGTGCCAGCAGCACCTACACAGATACGCAGTATTTT. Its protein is CASSTYTDTQYF.

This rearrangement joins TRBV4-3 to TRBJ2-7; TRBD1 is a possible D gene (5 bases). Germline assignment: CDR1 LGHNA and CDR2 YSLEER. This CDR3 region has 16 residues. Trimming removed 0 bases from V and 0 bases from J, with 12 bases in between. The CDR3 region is CASSQDPGISSYEQYF. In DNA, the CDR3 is TGCGCCAGCAGCCAAGACCCAGGGATTAGCTCCTACGAGCAGTACTTC.

This chain's CDR3 is CSVGNRADQPQHF. CDR3 DNA: TGCAGCGTTGGGAACAGGGCAGATCAGCCCCAGCATTTT. The genes are TRBV29-1 and TRBJ1-5; a possible D gene is TRBD1 (6 bases). The CDR3 length is 13 residues. V was shortened by 4 bases and J by 5 bases, with 12 bases between the two germline ends. The germline gives CDR1 SQVTM, CDR2 ANQGSEA. The full variable domain, its missing parts supplied by reference TRBV29-1 and TRBJ1-5, is SAVISQKPSRDICQRGTSLTIQCQVDSQVTMMFWYRQQPGQSLTLIATANQGSEATYESGFVIDKFPISRPNLTFSTLTVSNMSPEDSSIYLCSVGNRADQPQHFGDGTRLSIL.

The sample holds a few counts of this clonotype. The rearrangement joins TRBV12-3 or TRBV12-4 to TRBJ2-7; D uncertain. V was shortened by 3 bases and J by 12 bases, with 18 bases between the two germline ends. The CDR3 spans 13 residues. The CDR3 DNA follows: TGTGCCAGCAGTTTGAGTGCGCTCGGCAGGCTGTACTTC. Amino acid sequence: CASSLSALGRLYF.

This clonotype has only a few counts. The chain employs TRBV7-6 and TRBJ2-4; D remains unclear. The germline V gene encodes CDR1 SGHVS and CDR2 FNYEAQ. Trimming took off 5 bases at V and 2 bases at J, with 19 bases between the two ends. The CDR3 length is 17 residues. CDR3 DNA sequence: TGTGCCAGCAGCCCCCTCGACTCTGAAGTTTCCAAAAACATTCAGTACTTC. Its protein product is CASSPLDSEVSKNIQYF. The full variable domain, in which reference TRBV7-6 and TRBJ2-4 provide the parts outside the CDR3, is GAGVSQSPRYKVTKRGQDVALRCDPISGHVSLYWYRQALGQGPEFLTYFNYEAQQDKSGLPNDRFSAERPEGSISTLTIQRTEQRDSAMYRCASSPLDSEVSKNIQYFGAGTRLSVL.

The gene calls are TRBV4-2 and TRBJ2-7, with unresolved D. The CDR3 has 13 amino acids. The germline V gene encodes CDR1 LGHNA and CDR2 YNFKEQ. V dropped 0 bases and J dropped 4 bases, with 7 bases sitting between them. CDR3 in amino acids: CASSQDQRYEQYF. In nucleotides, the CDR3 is TGTGCCAGCAGCCAAGATCAGAGATACGAGCAGTACTTC.

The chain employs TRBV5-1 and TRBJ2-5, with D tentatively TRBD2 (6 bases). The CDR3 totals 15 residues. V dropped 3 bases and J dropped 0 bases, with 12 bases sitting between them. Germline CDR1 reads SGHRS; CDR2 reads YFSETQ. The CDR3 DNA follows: TGCGCCAGCAGCTGGGCTAGCGACTACCAAGAGACCCAGTACTTC. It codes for CASSWASDYQETQYF.

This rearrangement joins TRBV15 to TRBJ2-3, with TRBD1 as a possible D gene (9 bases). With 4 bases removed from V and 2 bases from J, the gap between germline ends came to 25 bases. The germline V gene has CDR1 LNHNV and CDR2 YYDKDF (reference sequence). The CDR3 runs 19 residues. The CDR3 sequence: CATSISTGGLSGATDTQYF. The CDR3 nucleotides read TGTGCCACCAGCATTAGTACAGGGGGCCTTAGCGGGGCCACAGATACGCAGTATTTT. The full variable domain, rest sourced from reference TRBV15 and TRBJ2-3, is DAMVIQNPRYQVTQFGKPVTLSCSQTLNHNVMYWYQQKSSQAPKLLFHYYDKDFNNEADTPDNFQSRRPNTSFCFLDIRSPGLGDTAMYLCATSISTGGLSGATDTQYFGPGTRLTVL.

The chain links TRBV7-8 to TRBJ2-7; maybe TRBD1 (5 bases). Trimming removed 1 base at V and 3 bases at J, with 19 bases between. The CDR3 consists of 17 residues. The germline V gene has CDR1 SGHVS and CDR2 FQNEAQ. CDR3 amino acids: CASSLVLGPVGVYEQYF. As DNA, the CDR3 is TGTGCCAGCAGCTTAGTTTTGGGCCCTGTAGGGGTCTACGAGCAGTACTTC.

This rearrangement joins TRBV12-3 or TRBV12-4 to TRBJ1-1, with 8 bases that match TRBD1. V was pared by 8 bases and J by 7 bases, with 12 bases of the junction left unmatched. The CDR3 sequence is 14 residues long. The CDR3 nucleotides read TGTGCCAGCTCCCCGGACAGGGAGTTGGTTGAAGCTTTCTTT. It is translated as CASSPDRELVEAFF.

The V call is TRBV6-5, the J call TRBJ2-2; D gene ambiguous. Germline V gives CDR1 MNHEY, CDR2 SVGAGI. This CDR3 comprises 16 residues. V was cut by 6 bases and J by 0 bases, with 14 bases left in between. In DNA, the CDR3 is TGTGCCAGCAGGCTGGAACCGAATTCGAACACCGGGGAGCTGTTTTTT. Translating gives CASRLEPNSNTGELFF.

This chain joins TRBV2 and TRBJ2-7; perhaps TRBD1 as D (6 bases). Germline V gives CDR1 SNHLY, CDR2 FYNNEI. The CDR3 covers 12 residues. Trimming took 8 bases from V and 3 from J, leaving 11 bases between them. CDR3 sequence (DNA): TGTGCCAGCGGGAAACAGGGCTACGAGCAGTACTTC. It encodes CASGKQGYEQYF.

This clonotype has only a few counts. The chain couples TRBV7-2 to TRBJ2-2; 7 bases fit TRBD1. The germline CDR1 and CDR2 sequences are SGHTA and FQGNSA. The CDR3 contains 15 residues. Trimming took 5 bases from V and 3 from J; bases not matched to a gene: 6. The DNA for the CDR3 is TGTGCCAGCAGCCCTCGGGACAGCTACACCGGGGAGCTGTTTTTT. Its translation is CASSPRDSYTGELFF.

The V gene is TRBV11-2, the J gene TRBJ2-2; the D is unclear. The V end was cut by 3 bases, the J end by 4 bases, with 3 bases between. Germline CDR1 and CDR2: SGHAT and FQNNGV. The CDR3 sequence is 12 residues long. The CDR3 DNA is TGTGCCAGCAGCTTTTTCACCGGGGAGCTGTTTTTT. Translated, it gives CASSFFTGELFF.

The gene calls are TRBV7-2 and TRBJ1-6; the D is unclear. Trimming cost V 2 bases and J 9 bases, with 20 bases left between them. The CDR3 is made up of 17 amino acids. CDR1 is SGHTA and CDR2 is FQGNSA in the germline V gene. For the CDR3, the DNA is TGTGCCAGCAGCTTACTGCGAAAGAGGTGGCCCCCTTCACCCCTCCACTTT. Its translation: CASSLLRKRWPPSPLHF.

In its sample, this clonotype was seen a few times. DNA of the CDR3: TGTGCCAGCAGCCTCCGGAGGGCCGGAAACGGGGAGCTGTTTTTT. Translated, it gives CASSLRRAGNGELFF. The J gene is TRBJ2-2, the V gene TRBV7-3; a possible D gene is TRBD2 (6 bases). The CDR3 covers 15 residues. Per germline, CDR1 SGHTA and CDR2 FQGTGA. V dropped 5 bases and J dropped 7 bases, with 17 bases sitting between them.

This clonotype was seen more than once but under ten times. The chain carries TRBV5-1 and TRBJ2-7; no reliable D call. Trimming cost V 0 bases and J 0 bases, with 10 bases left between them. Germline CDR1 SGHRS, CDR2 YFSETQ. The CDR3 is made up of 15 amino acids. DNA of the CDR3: TGCGCCAGCAGCTTGGCCAGGAGCAACTCCTACGAGCAGTACTTC. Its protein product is CASSLARSNSYEQYF.

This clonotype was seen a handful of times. As DNA, the CDR3 is TGTGCCAGCAGTCCTACTAGCGGGACCGGGGAGCTGTTTTTT. Encoded protein: CASSPTSGTGELFF. This chain uses TRBV2 with TRBJ2-2; 9 nucleotides agree with TRBD2. The germline CDR1 and CDR2 sequences are SNHLY and FYNNEI. The CDR3 spans 14 residues. The junction had 3 bases not matched to a gene; V was cut back by 5 bases and J by 5 bases.